This T cell receptor beta chain appears in the sequencing data of a study of beta chain features in type 1 diabetes. Study-level results: Cells carrying high TCR expression could end up over-represented when cDNA is sequenced. Shorter TCRB CDR3s, moderately but significantly so, were found in Type 1 diabetes patients in all four CD4+ subsets.

Every sorted population was more than 95% pure. The sequenced template was cDNA made from the entire isolated RNA. Method: immunoSEQ multiplex PCR; TCRdb's copy keeps in-frame clones and lacks some. This table has a few hundred thousand clones, around 9.6% appearing once. With regard to this clone: Antigen unknown.

The TCR was taken from a man aged 25-45 years with type 1 diabetes. Sequencing was performed on central memory CD4+ T cells from blood.

The CDR3: CASSVGVGGLFSTGELFF. DNA for the CDR3: TGTGCCAGCAGCGTAGGCGTCGGGGGTTTATTTTCTACCGGGGAGCTGTTTTTT. J is TRBJ2-2 and V is TRBV9, with a possible D match to TRBD2 (6 bases). Germline CDR1 SGDLS, CDR2 YYNGEE. Trimming took 0 bases from V and 5 from J, leaving 20 bases between them. This CDR3 has 18 residues. Combining the CDR3 with reference TRBV9 and TRBJ2-2 gives the whole variable domain DSGVTQTPKHLITATGQRVTLRCSPRSGDLSVYWYQQSLDQGLQFLIQYYNGEERAKGNILERFSAQQFPDLHSELNLSSLELGDSALYFCASSVGVGGLFSTGELFFGEGSRLTVL.